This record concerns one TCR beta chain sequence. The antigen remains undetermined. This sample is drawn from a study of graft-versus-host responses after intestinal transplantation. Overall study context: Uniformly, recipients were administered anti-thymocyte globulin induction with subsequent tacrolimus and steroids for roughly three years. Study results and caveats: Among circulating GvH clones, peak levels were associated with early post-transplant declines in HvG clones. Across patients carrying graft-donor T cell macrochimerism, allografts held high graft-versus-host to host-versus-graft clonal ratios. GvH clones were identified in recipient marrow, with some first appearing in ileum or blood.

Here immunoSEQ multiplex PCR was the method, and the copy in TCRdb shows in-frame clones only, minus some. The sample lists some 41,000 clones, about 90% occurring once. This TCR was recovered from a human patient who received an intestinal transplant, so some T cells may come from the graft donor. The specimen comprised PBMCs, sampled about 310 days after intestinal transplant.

Here the CDR3 DNA reads TGTGCCAGCAGCAAAGCCGGGACCACCTCCTACGAGCAGTACTTC. Translation: CASSKAGTTSYEQYF. J is TRBJ2-7 and V is TRBV5-5; D may correspond to TRBD1 or TRBD2 (5 bases each). Deletions cut 4 bases from V and 0 bases from J, with 14 bases between. This CDR3 has 15 residues. Germline V lookup: CDR1 SGHKS, CDR2 YYEKEE (reference sequence). Full variable domain (missing parts from reference TRBV5-5 and TRBJ2-7): DAGVTQSPTHLIKTRGQQVTLRCSPISGHKSVSWYQQVLGQGPQFIFQYYEKEERGRGNFPDRFSARQFPNYSSELNVNALLLGDSALYLCASSKAGTTSYEQYFGPGTRLTVT.